The clone carrying this T cell receptor beta chain has only one observation. Its antigen is still unknown. This sample is drawn from a study of T cell responses to AZD1222 COVID-19 vaccine. TCRdb's copy holds only in-frame clones and misses some; the assay was immunoSEQ multiplex PCR. Found here are some 140,000 clones, about 94% of them singletons; the top ten hold 0.75% to 0.95%. Study-wide points: CD4 TCRs associated with vaccination spanned spike, dominating at 160-218 and 743-854.

This TCR was sampled from an adult in good health. This sample comprised peripheral blood, obtained on day 0 of AZD1222 vaccination.

CDR3 nucleotide sequence: TGTGCCAGCAGTATCACAGAGGACGCTAACTATGGCTACACCTTC. This translates into CASSITEDANYGYTF. V usage is TRBV27 and J usage is TRBJ1-2; D is undetermined. This CDR3 spans 15 amino acids. Germline V lookup: CDR1 MNHEY, CDR2 SMNVEV (reference sequence). Trimming shortened V by 5 bases and J by 0 bases, and 13 bases separated the two germline ends.